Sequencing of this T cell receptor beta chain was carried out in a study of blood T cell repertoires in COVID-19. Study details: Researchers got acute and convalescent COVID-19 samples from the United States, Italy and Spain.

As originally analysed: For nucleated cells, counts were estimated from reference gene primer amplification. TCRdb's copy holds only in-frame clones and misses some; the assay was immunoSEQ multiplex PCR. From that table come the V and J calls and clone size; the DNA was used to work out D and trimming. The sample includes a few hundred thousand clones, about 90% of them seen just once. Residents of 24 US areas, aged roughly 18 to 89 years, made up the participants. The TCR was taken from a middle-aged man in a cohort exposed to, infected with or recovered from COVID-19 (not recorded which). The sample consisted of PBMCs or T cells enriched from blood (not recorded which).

CDR3 sequence (DNA): TGTGCCAGCTCACCTGGCATGGAGCTGTTTTTT. Amino acids: CASSPGMELFF. This sequence joins TRBV18 and TRBJ2-2; D is undetermined. CDR1 and CDR2 from the germline V gene are KGHSH and LQKENI. This CDR3 region has 11 residues. V was shortened by 3 bases and J by 10 bases, with 6 bases between the two germline ends.